A single sample is the source of the 21 T cell receptor beta chains below, sequenced in a study of blood T cell repertoires in COVID-19. TCRdb keeps only in-frame clones here, not all; method: immunoSEQ multiplex PCR. The sample includes around 400,000 clones, over 85% of them seen just once. Sequencing was carried out using PBMCs or T cells enriched from blood (not recorded which). These receptors came from a woman in her thirties who had recovered from COVID-19.

This clone was seen only once. V usage is TRBV28 and J usage is TRBJ1-6; D gene ambiguous. Germline-derived CDR1 and CDR2 are MDHEN and SYDVKM. The V and J ends lost 4 bases and 5 bases respectively, with 12 bases between them. The CDR3 contains 15 residues. CDR3 nucleotides: TGTGCCAGCAGTTCCCCGCGGGGTCATAATTCACCCCTCCACTTT. It encodes CASSSPRGHNSPLHF.

Comment on this clone: The same CDR3 also results from other DNA sequences found in this sample. V usage is TRBV30 and J usage is TRBJ1-5, with D perhaps matching TRBD1 (5 bases). V was shortened by 3 bases and J by 6 bases, with 12 bases between the two germline ends. Germline V gene data show CDR1 as GTSNPN and CDR2 as SVGIG (reference sequence). This CDR3 is built from 13 residues. In DNA form, the CDR3 reads TGTGCCTGGAGCGGGGGGTCGGGTCAGCCCCAGCATTTT. This gives the protein CAWSGGSGQPQHF.

The chain uses TRBV11-2 and TRBJ1-1, with unresolved D. From germline, CDR1 is SGHAT and CDR2 FQNNGV. The CDR3 is made up of 12 amino acids. V gave up 6 bases and J gave up 0 bases, with 5 bases separating them. The CDR3 DNA follows: TGTGCCAGCAGTCCAGTGAACACTGAAGCTTTCTTT. This encodes CASSPVNTEAFF. Full variable domain (outside the CDR3, taken from reference TRBV11-2 and TRBJ1-1): EAGVAQSPRYKIIEKRQSVAFWCNPISGHATLYWYQQILGQGPKLLIQFQNNGVVDDSQLPKDRFSAERLKGVDSTLKIQPAKLEDSAVYLCASSPVNTEAFFGQGTRLTVV.

This chain connects TRBV3-1 (or the pseudogene TRBV3-2) to TRBJ2-1; 8 bases fit TRBD2. Germline V gene sequence: CDR1 LGHDT, CDR2 YNNKEL (reference sequence). The CDR3 has 17 residues. With V trimmed by 5 bases and J by 2 bases, 11 bases remained unmatched. CDR3 sequence (DNA): TGTGCCAGCAGCGAGAGGAGAGCGGGAGTCGCCTACAATGAGCAGTTCTTC. It codes for CASSERRAGVAYNEQFF.

The chain is built from TRBV11-3 and TRBJ2-2, with 10 bases matching TRBD2. CDR3 length equals 17 residues. Germline V gene data show CDR1 as SGHNT and CDR2 as YENEEA. The V gene end was trimmed by 5 bases and the J gene end by 1 base; junction bases not matched to a gene: 7. CDR3 loop: CASSPTSGTGNTGELFF. CDR3 DNA: TGTGCCAGCAGCCCCACTAGCGGGACCGGGAACACCGGGGAGCTGTTTTTT. Looking up the rest from reference TRBV11-3 and TRBJ2-2 gives the full variable domain: EAGVVQSPRYKIIEKKQPVAFWCNPISGHNTLYWYLQNLGQGPELLIRYENEEAVDDSQLPKDRFSAERLKGVDSTLKIQPAELGDSAVYLCASSPTSGTGNTGELFFGEGSRLTVL.

The chain couples TRBV4-3 to TRBJ1-2; perhaps TRBD1 as D (6 bases). Germline-derived CDR1 and CDR2 are LGHNA and YSLEER. V shed 4 bases and J shed 4 bases, with 13 bases lying between them. The CDR3 contains 14 residues. The CDR3 sequence: CASSPGVRGYGYTF. In DNA form, the CDR3 reads TGCGCCAGCAGCCCAGGGGTGAGGGGCTATGGCTACACCTTC.

The chain couples TRBV3-1 (or the pseudogene TRBV3-2) to TRBJ2-7, with TRBD1 matching 7 bases. V lost 2 bases, J lost 5 bases, and 3 bases stayed unmatched. This CDR3 region has 13 residues. Germline CDR1 reads LGHDT; CDR2 reads YNNKEL (reference sequence). The CDR3 loop reads CASSQLDRDEQYF. The CDR3 nucleotides are TGTGCCAGCAGCCAACTTGACAGGGACGAGCAGTACTTC.

The chain combines TRBV7-9 with TRBJ2-1; 7 positions match TRBD1. From germline, CDR1 is SEHNR and CDR2 FQNEAQ (reference sequence). The CDR3 runs to 15 residues. The J segment lost 0 bases and the V segment lost 5 bases, leaving 4 bases of the junction unmatched. The CDR3 protein is CASSPTGASYNEQFF. CDR3 nucleotides: TGTGCCAGCAGCCCTACAGGGGCCTCCTACAATGAGCAGTTCTTC. The whole variable domain, filled in from reference TRBV7-9 and TRBJ2-1, reads DTGVSQNPRHKITKRGQNVTFRCDPISEHNRLYWYRQTLGQGPEFLTYFQNEAQLEKSRLLSDRFSAERPKGSFSTLEIQRTEQGDSAMYLCASSPTGASYNEQFFGPGTRLTVL.

The rearrangement uses TRBV19 and TRBJ1-5, with a weak D call TRBD1 (6 bases). CDR3 length: 13 residues. V was shortened by 7 bases and J by 7 bases, with 14 bases between the two germline ends. The germline V gene encodes CDR1 LNHDA and CDR2 SQIVND (reference sequence). CDR3 sequence: CASKRDIGQPQHF. The CDR3 region has the DNA TGTGCCAGTAAACGGGACATTGGACAGCCCCAGCATTTT.

The chain couples TRBV7-3 to TRBJ2-1; weak D call: TRBD1 (6 bases). The CDR3 has 14 residues. V was trimmed by 5 bases and J by 6 bases, leaving 14 bases between them. Germline lookup yields CDR1 SGHTA and CDR2 FQGTGA. CDR3 sequence (DNA): TGTGCCAGCAGCCCGCAAAGGGGGATCAATGAGCAGTTCTTC. Its translation is CASSPQRGINEQFF.

The chain combines TRBV10-1 with TRBJ2-1, with 8 bases identical to TRBD2. The trim removed 2 bases at V and 13 bases at J, leaving 7 bases unmatched. CDR1 is WNHNN and CDR2 is SYGVQD in the germline V gene (reference sequence). This CDR3 has 13 amino acids. CDR3 sequence reads: CASSEAWREVQFF. In nucleotides, the CDR3 is TGCGCCAGCAGTGAGGCGTGGCGGGAGGTACAGTTCTTC.

The chain joins TRBV24-1 to TRBJ1-5; D gene uncertain. This CDR3 contains 13 residues. V lost 6 bases and J 0 bases, leaving 5 bases between the germline ends. Germline V gives CDR1 KGHDR, CDR2 SFDVKD. The CDR3 bases are TGTGCCACCAGTCTGTCTAGCAATCAGCCCCAGCATTTT. The encoded protein is CATSLSSNQPQHF.

This clone was found once. The chain uses TRBV6-5 and TRBJ2-7, with 10 bases fitting TRBD2. This CDR3 has 14 residues. Germline V lookup: CDR1 MNHEY, CDR2 SVGAGI. Unmatched junction bases numbered 9, after V lost 6 bases and J lost 7 bases. CDR3 coding DNA: TGTGCCAGCAGCCGTTCGTTAGCGGGGGGTGAGCAGTACTTC. Its translation is CASSRSLAGGEQYF.

The genes are TRBV4-1 and TRBJ2-4, with 8 bases fitting TRBD2. The J segment lost 1 base and the V segment lost 5 bases, leaving 13 bases of the junction unmatched. Germline V gene data show CDR1 as MGHRA and CDR2 as YSYEKL. This CDR3 comprises 18 residues. The CDR3 DNA reads TGCGCCAGCAGCTATCCGAGCGGGAGAGGAGCCGCCAAAAACATTCAGTACTTC. It yields the protein CASSYPSGRGAAKNIQYF.

The rearrangement links TRBV6-5 to TRBJ2-7; D might be TRBD2 (6 bases). From germline, CDR1 is MNHEY and CDR2 SVGAGI. V lost 6 bases and J lost 2, with 11 bases in between. CDR3 length: 13 residues. The CDR3 DNA follows: TGTGCCAGCAGCCCAGGACTAACCTACGAGCAGTACTTC. Amino acids: CASSPGLTYEQYF.

The chain is built from TRBV6-2 or TRBV6-3 and TRBJ1-1; 7 bases are shared with TRBD1. Trimming removed 2 bases from V and 9 bases from J; junction bases left unmatched: 0. The CDR3 extends over 11 amino acids. The germline V gene has CDR1 MNHEY and CDR2 SVGEGT. CDR3 bases: TGTGCCAGCAGTTACAGGGGGCAAGCTTTCTTT. This gives the protein CASSYRGQAFF.

The V call is TRBV2, the J call TRBJ1-5, with 8 bases aligning to TRBD1. V lost 5 bases, J lost 6 bases, and 9 bases stayed unmatched. CDR1 and CDR2 (germline): SNHLY, FYNNEI. The CDR3 sequence is 15 residues long. The CDR3 reads CASSRDSGGSQPQHF. CDR3 nucleotides: TGTGCCAGCAGTCGCGATTCAGGGGGCAGTCAGCCCCAGCATTTT.

The gene calls are TRBV10-3 and TRBJ2-2, with D perhaps matching TRBD1 (6 bases). CDR1 and CDR2 (germline): ENHRY, SYGVKD. Trimming shortened V by 2 bases and J by 5 bases, and 9 bases separated the two germline ends. The CDR3 runs 14 residues. CDR3 region: CAISEDRGTGELFF. Here the CDR3 DNA reads TGTGCCATCAGTGAGGATAGGGGGACCGGGGAGCTGTTTTTT.

The V call is TRBV10-3, the J call TRBJ1-6; the match to TRBD1 covers 7 bases. Trimming removed 3 bases from V and 9 bases from J; junction bases left unmatched: 8. The CDR3 length is 15 residues. The germline CDR1 and CDR2 sequences are ENHRY and SYGVKD. The CDR3, as DNA: TGTGCCATCAGTGAAAATCCTCCAGGGGGTTCACCCCTCCACTTT. Its protein product is CAISENPPGGSPLHF.

The table lists this clone with a count of one. The chain recombines TRBV2 with TRBJ2-5, with D perhaps matching TRBD2 (6 bases). The germline V gene encodes CDR1 SNHLY and CDR2 FYNNEI. The CDR3 consists of 12 residues. Trimming pared 6 bases from V and 5 bases from J, leaving 10 bases between. CDR3 sequence (DNA): TGTGCCAGCAGGGCCGGAGGGGAGACCCAGTACTTC. It encodes CASRAGGETQYF.

The chain couples TRBV7-3 to TRBJ2-2; 11 bases align to TRBD2. Per the germline V gene, CDR1 is SGHTA and CDR2 is FQGTGA. This CDR3 is 17 amino acids long. V lost 5 bases to trimming and J lost 7 bases; unmatched junction nucleotides: 12. CDR3 sequence reads: CASSPHPSGRLIGELFF. In nucleotides, the CDR3 is TGTGCCAGCAGCCCCCATCCTAGCGGGAGGTTGATCGGGGAGCTGTTTTTT. The entire variable domain, with the rest obtained from reference TRBV7-3 and TRBJ2-2, is as follows: GAGVSQTPSNKVTEKGKYVELRCDPISGHTALYWYRQSLGQGPEFLIYFQGTGAADDSGLPNDRFFAVRPEGSVSTLKIQRTERGDSAVYLCASSPHPSGRLIGELFFGEGSRLTVL.